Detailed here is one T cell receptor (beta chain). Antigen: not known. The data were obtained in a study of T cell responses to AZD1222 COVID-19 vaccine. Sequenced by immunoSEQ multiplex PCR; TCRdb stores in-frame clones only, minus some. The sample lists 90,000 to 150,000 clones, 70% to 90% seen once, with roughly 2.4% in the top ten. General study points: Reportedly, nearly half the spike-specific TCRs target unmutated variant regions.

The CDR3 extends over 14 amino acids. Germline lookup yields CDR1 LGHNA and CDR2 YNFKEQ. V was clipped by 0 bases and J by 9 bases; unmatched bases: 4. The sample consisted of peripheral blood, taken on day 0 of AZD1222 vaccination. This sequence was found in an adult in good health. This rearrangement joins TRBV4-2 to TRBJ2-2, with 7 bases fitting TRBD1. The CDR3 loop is CASSQDQGGRELFF. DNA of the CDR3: TGTGCCAGCAGCCAAGATCAAGGGGGCCGGGAGCTGTTTTTT.